The rows below give T cell receptor beta chains drawn from one sample of a study of CD8 T cells in ankylosing spondylitis. TCRdb independently ran MiXCR on the 5' RACE reads; one entry per CDR3 protein. The data show about 300,000 distinct CDR3 sequences, more than 20% seen once. Sample: blood, either unsorted or a sorted T cell fraction (not recorded which). The receptors shown here come from a female donor with ankylosing spondylitis or in good health (not recorded which). Both conserved end residues are part of each CDR3. The D gene is left open where the match is weak. Clone size is shown for a subset of rows, as once, few, many or a class of expanded clone.

j_gene | d_gene | abundance | v_gene | CDR3aa | CDR3nt
TRBJ1-2 | - | - | TRBV20-1 | CSATTGAVTNYGYTF | TGCAGTGCCACTACGGGGGCAGTGACTAACTATGGCTACACCTTC
TRBJ1-1 | - | once | TRBV6-1 | CASSRRDPTEAFF | TGTGCCAGCAGCCGCCGGGATCCCACTGAAGCTTTCTTT
TRBJ1-1 | - | - | TRBV2 | CASRQEYGTEAFF | TGTGCCAGCAGACAGGAGTATGGCACTGAAGCTTTCTTT
TRBJ2-1 | - | few | TRBV9 | CASSVVPGPYNEQFF | TGTGCCAGCAGCGTAGTTCCGGGGCCGTACAATGAGCAGTTCTTC
TRBJ2-7 | - | few | TRBV10-1 | CASSGGGNDYEQYF | TGCGCCAGCAGTGGTGGAGGAAACGACTACGAGCAGTACTTC
TRBJ2-5 | - | - | TRBV6-2/TRBV6-3 | CASSYEGRETQYF | TGTGCCAGCAGTTACGAGGGGAGGGAGACCCAGTACTTC
TRBJ2-7 | - | few | TRBV12-3/TRBV12-4 | CASSLIQAGEQYF | TGTGCCAGCAGTTTGATACAGGCTGGGGAGCAGTACTTC
TRBJ2-2 | - | - | TRBV24-1 | CATAGANTGELFF | TGTGCCACTGCAGGGGCGAACACCGGGGAGCTGTTTTTT
TRBJ2-5 | - | once | TRBV6-2/TRBV6-3 | CASTARGETQYF | TGTGCCAGCACAGCGCGAGGGGAGACCCAGTACTTC
TRBJ1-1 | - | few | TRBV12-3/TRBV12-4 | CASSLARGRNTEAFF | TGTGCCAGCAGTTTAGCGCGGGGGAGGAACACTGAAGCTTTCTTT
TRBJ2-3 | TRBD2 | - | TRBV24-1 | CATSDPWTSSGTDTQYF | TGTGCCACCAGTGATCCTTGGACTAGCTCGGGCACAGATACGCAGTATTTT
TRBJ2-3 | TRBD1 | few | TRBV6-2/TRBV6-3 | CASLRDRGRRSDTQYF | TGTGCCAGCCTCCGGGACAGGGGGCGCCGCTCAGATACGCAGTATTTT
TRBJ2-1 | TRBD2 | - | TRBV7-6 | CASSLARTSVGNEQFF | TGTGCCAGCAGTTTGGCAAGGACTAGCGTTGGCAATGAGCAGTTCTTC
TRBJ2-1 | TRBD1 | few | TRBV20-1 | CSAWKWQGDNEQFF | TGCAGTGCCTGGAAGTGGCAGGGGGACAATGAGCAGTTCTTC
TRBJ2-7 | - | few | TRBV12-3/TRBV12-4 | CASTRDPLEQYF | TGTGCCAGCACCCGCGACCCCCTCGAGCAGTACTTC
TRBJ1-2 | - | - | TRBV10-3 | CAISDGGGPDYGYTF | TGTGCCATCAGTGACGGCGGGGGGCCGGACTATGGCTACACCTTC
TRBJ2-3 | TRBD2 | - | TRBV4-3 | CASSQDLASGSTDTQYF | TGCGCCAGCAGCCAAGATCTCGCTAGCGGGAGCACAGATACGCAGTATTTT
TRBJ2-3 | - | few | TRBV5-1 | CASSLRPSEGTQYF | TGCGCCAGCAGCTTGCGCCCTTCGGAGGGTACGCAGTATTTT
TRBJ1-1 | - | many | TRBV7-9 | CASSWTEEAFF | TGTGCCAGCAGCTGGACAGAGGAAGCTTTCTTT
TRBJ1-2 | TRBD1 | - | TRBV5-6 | CASSSLKGAGGVYGYTF | TGTGCCAGCAGCTCTCTGAAGGGGGCAGGGGGCGTCTATGGCTACACCTTC
TRBJ2-3 | TRBD2 | many | TRBV20-1 | CSARDVSGTWRLTDTQYF | TGCAGTGCTAGAGACGTTAGCGGGACTTGGCGACTGACAGATACGCAGTATTTT
TRBJ2-7 | - | - | TRBV24-1 | CATIRHYEQYF | TGTGCCACCATACGCCACTACGAGCAGTACTTC
TRBJ2-4 | - | few | TRBV12-3/TRBV12-4 | CASSLRADKGKNIQYF | TGTGCCAGCAGTTTACGTGCGGACAAAGGCAAAAACATTCAGTACTTC
TRBJ2-3 | TRBD2 | few | TRBV20-1 | CSASVGAGEGSQYF | TGCAGTGCCAGCGTTGGGGCGGGAGAAGGATCGCAGTATTTT
TRBJ2-7 | - | few | TRBV12-3/TRBV12-4 | CASSFSRRTYEQYF | TGTGCCAGCAGTTTTTCCAGACGCACCTACGAGCAGTACTTC
TRBJ2-1 | TRBD2 | - | TRBV10-3 | CAISDSGRGVNEQFF | TGTGCCATCAGTGACAGCGGGAGGGGTGTGAATGAGCAGTTCTTC
TRBJ1-1 | - | few | TRBV27 | CASSHSRGATEAFF | TGTGCCAGCAGTCATTCGAGGGGGGCCACTGAAGCTTTCTTT
TRBJ2-5 | TRBD2 | - | TRBV6-1 | CATGTSGRGETQYF | TGTGCCACGGGGACTAGCGGGAGGGGAGAGACCCAGTACTTC
TRBJ2-3 | - | - | TRBV9 | CASSVYGGRTDTQYF | TGTGCCAGCAGCGTCTACGGGGGGCGCACAGATACGCAGTATTTT
TRBJ2-3 | TRBD2 | many | TRBV12-3/TRBV12-4 | CASSLGLADTDTQYF | TGTGCCAGCAGTTTGGGCCTAGCGGACACAGATACGCAGTATTTT
TRBJ1-2 | - | few | TRBV20-1 | CSAQNRDMGAGYTF | TGCAGTGCGCAGAACAGGGATATGGGAGCGGGCTACACCTTC
TRBJ2-2 | - | - | TRBV20-1 | CSAADYTTGELFF | TGCAGTGCCGCTGACTATACCACCGGGGAGCTGTTTTTT
TRBJ1-3 | TRBD1 | many | TRBV7-2 | CASSRDSSGNTIYF | TGTGCCAGCAGCCGGGACAGCTCTGGAAACACCATATATTTT
TRBJ2-1 | - | - | TRBV9 | CASSDLYEQFF | TGTGCCAGCAGCGATTTATATGAGCAGTTCTTC
TRBJ1-1 | - | many | TRBV7-9 | CASSPQGEGTEAFF | TGTGCCAGCAGCCCACAGGGAGAAGGCACTGAAGCTTTCTTT
TRBJ2-1 | TRBD2 | few | TRBV10-1 | CASSRLASGVEQFF | TGCGCCAGCAGTAGACTAGCCTCCGGGGTAGAGCAGTTCTTC
TRBJ1-6 | - | once | TRBV4-1 | CASSQGEGQAPLHF | TGCGCCAGCAGCCAAGGGGAGGGGCAGGCACCCCTCCACTTT
TRBJ2-1 | TRBD1 | few | TRBV20-1 | CSATHRDRASYNEQFF | TGCAGTGCTACCCACAGGGACAGGGCCTCCTACAATGAGCAGTTCTTC
TRBJ2-1 | TRBD2 | many | TRBV20-1 | CSAVSGPYANEQFF | TGCAGTGCTGTTAGCGGGCCCTATGCCAATGAGCAGTTCTTC
TRBJ2-3 | - | - | TRBV2 | CASRLGWGGYTDTQYF | TGTGCCAGCAGGTTGGGGTGGGGGGGCTACACAGATACGCAGTATTTT
TRBJ2-1 | TRBD1 | - | TRBV11-3 | CASSLGGTGDEQFF | TGTGCCAGCAGCTTAGGCGGGACAGGGGATGAGCAGTTCTTC
TRBJ2-1 | - | - | TRBV14 | CASSPGDYYNEQFF | TGTGCCAGCAGCCCAGGGGACTACTACAATGAGCAGTTCTTC
TRBJ2-7 | - | once | TRBV6-5 | CASSYPGGGRSYEQYF | TGTGCCAGCAGTTACCCCGGTGGCGGTCGAAGCTACGAGCAGTACTTC
TRBJ2-1 | - | many | TRBV7-9 | CASSRESLEVQFF | TGTGCCAGCAGCCGTGAAAGCCTAGAGGTCCAGTTCTTC
TRBJ2-7 | TRBD1 | few | TRBV18 | CASSAGTGPYEQYF | TGTGCCAGCTCAGCCGGGACAGGACCCTACGAGCAGTACTTC
TRBJ1-1 | - | few | TRBV20-1 | CSARVGQPNTEAFF | TGCAGTGCTAGAGTCGGACAGCCGAACACTGAAGCTTTCTTT
TRBJ2-7 | - | - | TRBV7-2 | CASSLRQSYYEQYF | TGTGCCAGCAGCTTGAGACAGAGTTACTACGAGCAGTACTTC
TRBJ1-5 | - | few | TRBV15 | CATSRAVGNQPQHF | TGTGCCACCAGCAGAGCCGTAGGAAATCAGCCCCAGCATTTT
TRBJ2-1 | - | few | TRBV20-1 | CSARDMRGSSYNEQFF | TGCAGTGCTAGAGATATGAGGGGTAGCTCCTACAATGAGCAGTTCTTC
TRBJ2-2 | TRBD1 | - | TRBV7-3 | CASSPQGAAITGELFF | TGTGCCAGCAGCCCTCAGGGGGCGGCCATCACCGGGGAGCTGTTTTTT
TRBJ2-2 | - | many | TRBV5-1 | CASSGRGIDGELFF | TGCGCCAGCAGCGGCAGGGGTATTGACGGGGAGCTGTTTTTT
TRBJ2-5 | TRBD2 | - | TRBV7-2 | CASSTGLAGGLGETQYF | TGTGCCAGCAGCACAGGACTAGCGGGAGGGCTGGGGGAGACCCAGTACTTC
TRBJ1-2 | - | - | TRBV6-1 | CASGGRGWYGYTF | TGTGCCAGCGGCGGGCGAGGGTGGTATGGCTACACCTTC
TRBJ1-2 | - | many | TRBV6-5 | CASSYDRDIPIYGYTF | TGTGCCAGCAGTTACGACCGGGACATTCCCATCTATGGCTACACCTTC